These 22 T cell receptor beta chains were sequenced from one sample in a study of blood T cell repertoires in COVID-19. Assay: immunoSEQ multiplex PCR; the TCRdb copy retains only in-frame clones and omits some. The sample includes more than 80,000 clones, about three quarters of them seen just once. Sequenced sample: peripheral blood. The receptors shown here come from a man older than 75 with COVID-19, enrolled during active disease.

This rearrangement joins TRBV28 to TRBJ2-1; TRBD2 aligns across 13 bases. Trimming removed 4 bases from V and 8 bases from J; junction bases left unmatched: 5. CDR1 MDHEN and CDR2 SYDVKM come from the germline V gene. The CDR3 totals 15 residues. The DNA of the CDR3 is TGTGCCAGCAGTTGGACTAGCGGGAGAGTCGATGAGCAGTTCTTC. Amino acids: CASSWTSGRVDEQFF.

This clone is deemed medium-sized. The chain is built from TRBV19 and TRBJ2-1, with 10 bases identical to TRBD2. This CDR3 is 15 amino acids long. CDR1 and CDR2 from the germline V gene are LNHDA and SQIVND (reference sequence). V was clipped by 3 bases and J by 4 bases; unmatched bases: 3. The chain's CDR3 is CASSITSGAYNEQFF. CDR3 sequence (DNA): TGTGCCAGTAGTATCACTAGCGGGGCGTACAATGAGCAGTTCTTC.

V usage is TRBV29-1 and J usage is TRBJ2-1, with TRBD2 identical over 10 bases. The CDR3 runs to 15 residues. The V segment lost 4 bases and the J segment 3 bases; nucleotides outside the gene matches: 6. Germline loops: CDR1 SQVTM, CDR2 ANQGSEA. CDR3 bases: TGCAGCGTTGTTCGGCTAGCGGGAGACTACAATGAGCAGTTCTTC. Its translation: CSVVRLAGDYNEQFF.

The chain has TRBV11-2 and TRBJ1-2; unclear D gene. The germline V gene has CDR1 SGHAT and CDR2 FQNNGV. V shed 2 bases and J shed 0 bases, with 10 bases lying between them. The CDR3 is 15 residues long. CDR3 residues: CASSLNSLANYGYTF. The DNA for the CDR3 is TGTGCCAGCAGCTTAAACAGTCTCGCTAACTATGGCTACACCTTC.

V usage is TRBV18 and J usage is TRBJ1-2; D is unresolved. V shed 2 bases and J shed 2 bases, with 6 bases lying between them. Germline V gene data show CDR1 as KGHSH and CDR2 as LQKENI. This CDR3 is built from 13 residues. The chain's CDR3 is CASSPTDNYGYTF. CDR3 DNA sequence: TGTGCCAGCTCACCAACAGACAACTATGGCTACACCTTC.

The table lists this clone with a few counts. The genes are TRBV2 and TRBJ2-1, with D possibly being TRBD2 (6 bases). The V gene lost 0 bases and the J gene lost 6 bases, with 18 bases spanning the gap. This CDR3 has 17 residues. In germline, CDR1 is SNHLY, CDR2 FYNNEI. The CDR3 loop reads CASSEALYSVTSNEQFF. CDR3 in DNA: TGTGCCAGCAGTGAAGCGCTTTACTCGGTGACTAGCAATGAGCAGTTCTTC.

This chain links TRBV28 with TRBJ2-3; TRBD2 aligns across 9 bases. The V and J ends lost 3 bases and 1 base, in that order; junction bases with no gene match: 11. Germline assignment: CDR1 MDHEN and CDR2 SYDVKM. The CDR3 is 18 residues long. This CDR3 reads CASSLPGGRGLRTDTQYF. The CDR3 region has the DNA TGTGCCAGCAGTTTGCCGGGCGGGAGGGGGCTCCGCACAGATACGCAGTATTTT.

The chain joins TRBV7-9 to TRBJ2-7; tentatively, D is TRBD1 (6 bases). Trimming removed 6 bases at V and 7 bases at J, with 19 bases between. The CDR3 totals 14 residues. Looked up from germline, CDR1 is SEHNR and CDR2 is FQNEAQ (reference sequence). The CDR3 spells CASSTTQGPGEQYF. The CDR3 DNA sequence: TGTGCCAGCAGTACCACGCAGGGGCCGGGAGAGCAGTACTTC.

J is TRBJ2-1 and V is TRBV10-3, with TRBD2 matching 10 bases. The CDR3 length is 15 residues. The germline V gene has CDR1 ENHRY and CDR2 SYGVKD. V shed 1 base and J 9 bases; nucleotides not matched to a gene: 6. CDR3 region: CAISELVAGGGEQFF. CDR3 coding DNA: TGTGCCATCAGTGAGTTGGTAGCGGGAGGTGGTGAGCAGTTCTTC.

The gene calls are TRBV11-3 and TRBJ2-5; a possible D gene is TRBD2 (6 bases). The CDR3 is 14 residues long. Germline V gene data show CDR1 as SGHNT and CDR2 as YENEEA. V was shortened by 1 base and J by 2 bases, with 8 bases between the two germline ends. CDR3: CASSLVGGQETQYF. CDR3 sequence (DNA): TGTGCCAGCAGCTTAGTGGGGGGTCAAGAGACCCAGTACTTC.

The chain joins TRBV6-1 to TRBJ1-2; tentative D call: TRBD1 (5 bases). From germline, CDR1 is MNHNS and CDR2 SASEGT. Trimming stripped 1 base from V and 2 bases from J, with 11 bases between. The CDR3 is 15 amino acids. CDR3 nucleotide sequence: TGTGCCAGCAGTGAAGGTCCATCAGGGAACTATGGCTACACCTTC. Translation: CASSEGPSGNYGYTF.

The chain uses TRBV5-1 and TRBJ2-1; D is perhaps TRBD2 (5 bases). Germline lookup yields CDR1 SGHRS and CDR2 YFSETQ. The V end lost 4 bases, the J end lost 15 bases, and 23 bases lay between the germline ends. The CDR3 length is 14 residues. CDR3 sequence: CASSPDQVAPYWFF. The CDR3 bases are TGCGCCAGCAGCCCCGACCAAGTAGCGCCCTATTGGTTCTTC.

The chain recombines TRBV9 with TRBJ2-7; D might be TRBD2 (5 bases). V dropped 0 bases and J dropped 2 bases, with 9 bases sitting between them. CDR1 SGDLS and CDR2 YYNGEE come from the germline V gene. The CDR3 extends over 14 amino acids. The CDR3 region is CASSVASSPYEQYF. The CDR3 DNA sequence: TGTGCCAGCAGCGTAGCTTCTAGCCCCTACGAGCAGTACTTC.

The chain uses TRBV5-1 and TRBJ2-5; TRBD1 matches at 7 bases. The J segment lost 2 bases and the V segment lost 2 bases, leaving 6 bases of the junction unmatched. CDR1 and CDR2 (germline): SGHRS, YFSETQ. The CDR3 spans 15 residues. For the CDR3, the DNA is TGCGCCAGCAGCTTTGGGATACAGGGGCAAGAGACCCAGTACTTC. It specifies CASSFGIQGQETQYF.

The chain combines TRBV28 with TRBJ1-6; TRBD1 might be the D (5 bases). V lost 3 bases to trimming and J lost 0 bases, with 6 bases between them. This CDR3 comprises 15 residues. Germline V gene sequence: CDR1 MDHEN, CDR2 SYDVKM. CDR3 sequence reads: CASSLGPSYNSPLHF. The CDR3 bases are TGTGCCAGCAGTTTGGGGCCCTCCTATAATTCACCCCTCCACTTT. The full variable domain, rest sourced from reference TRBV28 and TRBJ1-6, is DVKVTQSSRYLVKRTGEKVFLECVQDMDHENMFWYRQDPGLGLRLIYFSYDVKMKEKGDIPEGYSVSREKKERFSLILESASTNQTSMYLCASSLGPSYNSPLHFGNGTRLTVT.

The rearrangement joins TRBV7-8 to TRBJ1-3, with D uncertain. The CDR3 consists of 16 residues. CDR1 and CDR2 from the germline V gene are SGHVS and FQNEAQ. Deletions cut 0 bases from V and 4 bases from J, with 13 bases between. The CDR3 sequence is CASSLASGNTGNTIYF. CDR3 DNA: TGTGCCAGCAGCTTAGCCTCGGGGAACACGGGAAACACCATATATTTT.

CDR3 coding DNA: TGTGCCAGCCGCCCGGTGATAAGTGAAAAACTGTTTTTT. It codes for CASRPVISEKLFF. The chain combines TRBV3-1 (or the pseudogene TRBV3-2) with TRBJ1-4; D is unresolved. Per germline, CDR1 LGHDT and CDR2 YNNKEL (reference sequence). The CDR3 contains 13 residues. V was cut by 8 bases and J by 7 bases, with 14 bases left in between.

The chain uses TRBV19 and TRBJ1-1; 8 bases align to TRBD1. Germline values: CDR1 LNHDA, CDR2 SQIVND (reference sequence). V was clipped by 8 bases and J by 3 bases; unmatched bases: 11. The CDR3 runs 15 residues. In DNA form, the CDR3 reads TGTGCCAGTGCCCAGGGGGCCCCCCTTGACACTGAAGCTTTCTTT. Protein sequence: CASAQGAPLDTEAFF.

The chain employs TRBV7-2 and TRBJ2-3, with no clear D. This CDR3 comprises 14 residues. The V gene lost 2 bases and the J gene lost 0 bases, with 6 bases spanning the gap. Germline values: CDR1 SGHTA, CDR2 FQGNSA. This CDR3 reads CASSLPVSTDTQYF. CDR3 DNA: TGTGCCAGCAGCTTACCGGTTAGCACAGATACGCAGTATTTT. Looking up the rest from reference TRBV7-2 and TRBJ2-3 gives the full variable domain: GAGVSQSPSNKVTEKGKDVELRCDPISGHTALYWYRQSLGQGLEFLIYFQGNSAPDKSGLPSDRFSAERTGGSVSTLTIQRTQQEDSAVYLCASSLPVSTDTQYFGPGTRLTVL.

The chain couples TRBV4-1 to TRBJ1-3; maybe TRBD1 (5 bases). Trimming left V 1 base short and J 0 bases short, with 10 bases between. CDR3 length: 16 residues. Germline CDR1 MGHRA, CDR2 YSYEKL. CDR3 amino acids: CASSQGRGLSGNTIYF. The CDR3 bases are TGCGCCAGCAGCCAAGGTCGGGGACTCTCTGGAAACACCATATATTTT.

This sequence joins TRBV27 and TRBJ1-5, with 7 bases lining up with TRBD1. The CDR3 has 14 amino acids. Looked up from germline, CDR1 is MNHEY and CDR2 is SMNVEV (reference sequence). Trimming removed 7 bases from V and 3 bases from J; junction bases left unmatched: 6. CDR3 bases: TGTGCCAGCACCAAGACAGGGTCCAATCAGCCCCAGCATTTT. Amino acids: CASTKTGSNQPQHF.

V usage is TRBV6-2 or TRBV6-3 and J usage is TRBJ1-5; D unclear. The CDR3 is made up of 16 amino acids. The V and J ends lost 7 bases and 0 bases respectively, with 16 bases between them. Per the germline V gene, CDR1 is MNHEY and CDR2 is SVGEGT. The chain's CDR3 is CASTPNGGRSNQPQHF. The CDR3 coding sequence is TGTGCCAGCACCCCCAACGGCGGGCGTAGCAATCAGCCCCAGCATTTT.